This T cell receptor beta chain comes out of a study of T cell changes during pregnancy in multiple sclerosis (dated by TCRdb to the late 2010s). The study in broad terms: The study examined how the T cell repertoire changed over the course of pregnancy in women with multiple sclerosis.

In the case of this clone: Its cognate antigen has yet to be identified. The record has no base qualities; no much larger clone is one base away.

The method behind the library was the immunoSEQ multiplex PCR assay. The clones in this table, taken by TCRdb from immuneACCESS, are in-frame only. Not every clone is retained; where verified, under half of the shortfall comes from an unresolved V gene, and the cause of the rest is unknown. This sample holds approximately 100,000 clones; more than 90% were observed only once. 0.95% to 1.5% of the sample is taken by the ten largest. Sequencing was performed on peripheral blood, taken in the second trimester of pregnancy. This sequence originates from a female donor with multiple sclerosis, enrolled in a pregnancy study.

In nucleotide form, the sequence is TGCGCCAGCAGCCGGGGACAGGGGCTAAGAAACACCATATATTTT. The encoded protein is CASSRGQGLRNTIYF. Recombination connected TRBV5-1 to TRBJ1-3; TRBD1 lines up with 10 middle nucleotides. There are 15 amino acids in the CDR3, from cysteine to phenylalanine inclusive. The DNA shown is the 45-base CDR3, in frame from base 1. The germline V and J ends show losses of 4 bases and 5 bases respectively, and no gene match explains 6 bases of the junction. CDR1 SGHRS and CDR2 YFSETQ are derived from the germline V gene.